This T cell receptor (beta chain) came from a study of blood T cell repertoires in COVID-19. At the level of the study: COVID-19 samples from acute and convalescent phases originated in the United States, Italy and Spain. PBMCs, B-cell-depleted T cells, or T cells were the source of the cDNA or gDNA that made up the material.

V was pared by 4 bases and J by 4 bases, with 14 bases between. The CDR3 is 15 amino acids. Germline CDR1 reads SGHTA; CDR2 reads FQGNSA. Sequencing used immunoSEQ multiplex PCR; TCRdb keeps in-frame clones, though not all of them. The sample carries some 320,000 clones, around 87% recorded once. The chain employs TRBV7-2 and TRBJ1-5; D may be TRBD1 (6 bases). The sample was peripheral blood. The receptor was derived from a woman aged 45 to 65 who had recovered from COVID-19. The CDR3 sequence is CASSYLGGRNQPQHF. CDR3 coding DNA: TGTGCCAGCAGCTACCTGGGGGGGCGAAATCAGCCCCAGCATTTT.